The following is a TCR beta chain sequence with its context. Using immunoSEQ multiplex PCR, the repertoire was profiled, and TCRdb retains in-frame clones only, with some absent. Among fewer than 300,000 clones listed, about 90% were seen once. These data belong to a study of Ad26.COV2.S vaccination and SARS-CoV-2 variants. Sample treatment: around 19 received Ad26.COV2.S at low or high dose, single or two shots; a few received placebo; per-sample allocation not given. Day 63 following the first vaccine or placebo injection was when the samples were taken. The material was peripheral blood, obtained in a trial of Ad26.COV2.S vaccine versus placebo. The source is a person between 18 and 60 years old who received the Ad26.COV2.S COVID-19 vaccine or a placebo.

The DNA of the CDR3 is TGTGCCAGCAGGCCAGGGGGATCTCAGCCCCAGCATTTT. Its protein is CASRPGGSQPQHF. V and J are TRBV27 and TRBJ1-5, with TRBD1 matching 7 bases. The J segment lost 6 bases and the V segment lost 6 bases, leaving 5 bases of the junction unmatched. This CDR3 region has 13 residues. Germline CDR1 and CDR2: MNHEY and SMNVEV (reference sequence).